The 17 T cell receptor beta chains presented below share a single source sample, sequenced in a study of T cell responses to AZD1222 COVID-19 vaccine (TCRdb year 2021). Library preparation used the immunoSEQ multiplex PCR assay. TCRdb retrieved this table from immuneACCESS and kept in-frame rearrangements only. Not all clones are present; in checked studies, unresolved V genes account for under half, and no reason is known for the remainder. The sample table contains 140,000 or so clones; only one count was recorded for 89% of them. Clones ranked in the top ten supply approximately 4.5% of the sample. The time point tag for this specimen amounts to: baseline before first vaccination. Sequenced material: peripheral blood, taken on day 0 of AZD1222 vaccination. The source of these receptors is an adult in good health.

The V and J genes are TRBV19 and TRBJ2-7; 8 bases align to TRBD1. The length of the CDR3 is 13 residues. V shed 6 bases, J shed 2 bases, and the junction held 3 bases outside the gene matches. In germline, CDR1 is LNHDA, CDR2 SQIVND (reference sequence). The CDR3 nucleotides read TGTGCCAGTAGACGACAGGGGACCTACGAGCAGTACTTC. Translating it yields CASRRQGTYEQYF.

The rearrangement uses TRBV19 and TRBJ2-5, with TRBD2 matching over 9 bases. CDR3 length equals 16 residues. Per the germline V gene, CDR1 is LNHDA and CDR2 is SQIVND (reference sequence). J lost 3 bases, V lost 1 base, and 6 bases had no gene match. CDR3 region: CASSIGVGLAKETQYF. The CDR3 bases are TGTGCCAGTAGTATAGGTGTCGGACTAGCGAAAGAGACCCAGTACTTC. Full variable domain (rest looked up from reference TRBV19 and TRBJ2-5): DGGITQSPKYLFRKEGQNVTLSCEQNLNHDAMYWYRQDPGQGLRLIYYSQIVNDFQKGDIAEGYSVSREKKESFPLTVTSAQKNPTAFYLCASSIGVGLAKETQYFGPGTRLLVL.

The rearrangement joins TRBV5-1 to TRBJ2-3, with 11 positions matching TRBD2. The V gene end was trimmed by 4 bases and the J gene end by 6 bases; junction bases not matched to a gene: 10. Germline-derived CDR1 and CDR2 are SGHRS and YFSETQ. The CDR3 sequence is 16 residues long. The CDR3 region is CASSQILAGDVDTQYF. The CDR3 coding sequence is TGCGCCAGCAGCCAAATACTAGCGGGGGACGTGGATACGCAGTATTTT.

The genes are TRBV5-4 and TRBJ2-7; the D gene is possibly TRBD1 (6 bases). The CDR3 covers 15 residues. V dropped 3 bases and J dropped 1 base, with 14 bases sitting between them. Germline V lookup: CDR1 SGHNT, CDR2 YYREEE (reference sequence). CDR3 in amino acids: CASSSLGQGSYEQYF. CDR3 coding DNA: TGTGCCAGCAGCTCCTTGGGGCAGGGGTCCTACGAGCAGTACTTC. The full variable domain, completed using reference TRBV5-4 and TRBJ2-7, is ETGVTQSPTHLIKTRGQQVTLRCSSQSGHNTVSWYQQALGQGPQFIFQYYREEENGRGNFPPRFSGLQFPNYSSELNVNALELDDSALYLCASSSLGQGSYEQYFGPGTRLTVT.

This clone has a single count. The V gene is TRBV27, the J gene TRBJ2-3; 9 bases map to TRBD2. The V gene end was trimmed by 4 bases and the J gene end by 1 base; junction bases not matched to a gene: 3. CDR3 length: 15 residues. Per the germline V gene, CDR1 is MNHEY and CDR2 is SMNVEV (reference sequence). The CDR3 loop is CASSSGTSRTDTQYF. As DNA, the CDR3 is TGTGCCAGCAGTTCCGGGACTAGCCGCACAGATACGCAGTATTTT.

The V call is TRBV4-1, the J call TRBJ2-1; D perhaps matches TRBD2 (6 bases). This CDR3 has 18 amino acids. In germline, CDR1 is MGHRA, CDR2 YSYEKL. V lost 0 bases and J 4 bases, leaving 19 bases between the germline ends. Here the CDR3 reads CASSQDSPLERAYNEQFF. The DNA of the CDR3 is TGCGCCAGCAGCCAAGATAGCCCGTTGGAGCGGGCATACAATGAGCAGTTCTTC.

The rearrangement joins TRBV28 to TRBJ2-1; TRBD2 matches at 12 bases. The CDR3 runs 17 residues. Germline values: CDR1 MDHEN, CDR2 SYDVKM. The trim removed 8 bases at V and 4 bases at J, leaving 12 bases unmatched. This chain's CDR3 is CASSTPLAGGGYNEQFF. The CDR3 DNA reads TGTGCCAGCTCTACCCCTCTAGCGGGAGGGGGATACAATGAGCAGTTCTTC.

The chain carries TRBV19 and TRBJ1-4; 7 bases match TRBD1. Unmatched junction bases numbered 5, after V lost 3 bases and J lost 7 bases. The CDR3 totals 14 residues. Germline CDR1 reads LNHDA; CDR2 reads SQIVND (reference sequence). The CDR3 sequence: CASSIVDRSEKLFF. CDR3 nucleotide sequence: TGTGCCAGTAGTATCGTGGACAGGAGTGAAAAACTGTTTTTT.

This chain joins TRBV4-1 and TRBJ1-2; the D is unclear. Germline V lookup: CDR1 MGHRA, CDR2 YSYEKL. There are 14 residues in the CDR3. V lost 4 bases to trimming and J lost 2 bases, with 11 bases between them. This CDR3 reads CASSPGRSNYGYTF. DNA for the CDR3: TGCGCCAGCAGCCCCGGACGGAGCAACTATGGCTACACCTTC.

The J gene is TRBJ2-7, the V gene TRBV29-1; 7 nucleotides agree with TRBD2. This CDR3 spans 14 amino acids. Looked up from germline, CDR1 is SQVTM and CDR2 is ANQGSEA. J gave up 0 bases and V 4 bases, and 6 bases lay outside the gene matches. CDR3 sequence (DNA): TGCAGCGTTGGTGGCGGGAGTAACTCCTACGAGCAGTACTTC. Residues: CSVGGGSNSYEQYF.

A remark on this clone: At one of its ends the junction is not consistent with the germline gene, which may arise from a read error. The rearrangement joins TRBV7-7 to TRBJ2-2; D not certain. The CDR3 is 17 residues long. Germline lookup yields CDR1 SSHAT and CDR2 FNYEAQ (reference sequence). CDR3 DNA sequence: TGTGCTAGCAGCTTATCGGCCAGCGCTAACGCATTCGGGGAGCTGTTTTTT. It encodes CASSLSASANAFGELFF.

The chain has TRBV7-6 and TRBJ1-4; D not certain. V shed 6 bases and J shed 6 bases, with 11 bases lying between them. The CDR3 has 13 residues. Germline-derived CDR1 and CDR2 are SGHVS and FNYEAQ. This CDR3 reads CASSRTWDEKLFF. CDR3 in DNA: TGTGCCAGCAGTCGTACATGGGATGAAAAACTGTTTTTT.

Comment on this clone: The same CDR3 also results from other DNA sequences found in this sample. The V gene is TRBV28, the J gene TRBJ1-5; 7 bases are shared with TRBD1. Germline values: CDR1 MDHEN, CDR2 SYDVKM. The trim removed 6 bases at V and 4 bases at J, leaving 0 bases unmatched. The CDR3 runs to 12 residues. This CDR3 reads CASRTGNQPQHF. CDR3 nucleotides: TGTGCCAGCAGGACAGGGAATCAGCCCCAGCATTTT.

J is TRBJ2-1 and V is TRBV6-5; TRBD2 matches 8 bases. Germline V gene lookup returns CDR1 MNHEY and CDR2 SVGAGI. The CDR3 consists of 16 residues. V was pared by 0 bases and J by 4 bases, with 5 bases of the junction left unmatched. CDR3 amino acids: CASSYSASGRYNEQFF. The CDR3 nucleotides are TGTGCCAGCAGTTACTCTGCCAGCGGGAGATACAATGAGCAGTTCTTC.

This rearrangement joins TRBV28 to TRBJ2-5, with 10 bases identical to TRBD2. With 6 bases clipped from V and 2 bases from J, the junction kept 3 bases outside the gene matches. Germline V gene data show CDR1 as MDHEN and CDR2 as SYDVKM. The CDR3 length is 14 residues. The CDR3 sequence is CASRISGRQETQYF. CDR3 nucleotides: TGTGCCAGCAGGATTAGCGGGAGGCAAGAGACCCAGTACTTC.

V gene TRBV27 combines with J gene TRBJ2-7; 8 bases are a match to TRBD2. Trimming took 3 bases from V and 2 from J; bases not matched to a gene: 3. This CDR3 is built from 14 residues. Germline CDR1 and CDR2: MNHEY and SMNVEV (reference sequence). CDR3 loop: CASSFGAGAYEQYF. CDR3 in DNA: TGTGCCAGCAGTTTCGGAGCGGGGGCCTACGAGCAGTACTTC.

This chain joins TRBV7-2 and TRBJ1-3; 10 bases are a match to TRBD1. This CDR3 spans 15 amino acids. V gave up 4 bases and J gave up 3 bases; unmatched junction bases: 3. Per the germline V gene, CDR1 is SGHTA and CDR2 is FQGNSA. The CDR3 sequence: CASSSTGGGGNTIYF. DNA for the CDR3: TGTGCCAGCAGCTCGACAGGGGGCGGTGGAAACACCATATATTTT.